This TCR beta chain comes out of a study of T cell responses to AZD1222 COVID-19 vaccine (dated by TCRdb to about 2021). At the level of the whole study: A total of 230 to 250 trial participants underwent TCR sequencing, of whom 200 to 220 received two doses of AZD1222 and around 25 received two doses of the MenACWY control vaccine. Trial participants were enrolled by age into subgroups of 18-55, 56-69 and 70-plus years, and roughly 150, 30 and 60 TCR-sequenced participants, respectively, were included in these subgroups. What the authors observed across the whole study: Nearly half of unique spike-specific TCRs reportedly recognized epitopes outside regions mutated in the B.1.351 and B.1.1.7 variants. The vaccine-associated CD4 TCRs covered the entire spike protein, and the dominant responses fell in regions 160-218 and 743-854. Most participants were white British and females outnumbered males, and the authors suggested that clonal diversity may have been underestimated. Conclusions about previously exposed vaccinees were limited because only 5 or 6 AZD1222 recipients were SARS-CoV-2 seropositive at baseline. Spike-specific TCR breadth and depth rose significantly after two AZD1222 doses compared with day 0 and with MenACWY recipients. In the small 56-69-year group, the increase in depth fell short of significance, most likely because of low power. Because no samples from the day 14 peak response were available, repertoires could be characterized only after the peak T cell response.

The time point label of this sample denotes: about 28 days (+/-7) after the second vaccine dose. AZD1222 recipients with second doses at about 4 weeks or about 12 weeks were pooled, because spike-specific TCR depth and breadth did not differ between schedules. The vaccinee samples were drawn from two UK trials, COV001 and COV002, one of which was a single-blind randomized controlled phase 2/3 trial testing AZD1222 (ChAdOx1 nCoV-19) in healthy adults. For TCRbeta chain sequencing, PBMC samples were collected from trial participants at day 0 and at day 28 after the second dose. The CDR3 regions of human TCRbeta chains were analyzed by immunosequencing. Per the original workflow: TCRs in the repertoires were matched against a reference library of SARS-CoV-2-specific TCRs that had been generated with the MIRA antigen-specificity platform. Breadth meant the fraction of unique TCRs that were SARS-CoV-2-associated, whereas depth meant the fraction of total T cells that were SARS-CoV-2-associated. Each spike-specific TCR was assigned to its reactive spike region and to a CD4 or CD8 class using the MIRA data. Log10-transformed breadth and depth values were compared by one-way ANOVA with Sidak's multiple comparisons tests. TCRdb took this table from immuneACCESS and kept in-frame rearrangements with V and J called. Such tables lack part of the clones; where checked against another copy, unresolved V genes explain under half of the gap, and the rest is unexplained. The V and J calls and the clone size are those of that table, but D and trimming were determined from the DNA. The sample has fewer than 150,000 clones on record, roughly 93% of them singletons. 9.3% of the sample is held by the ten biggest clonotypes.

With regard to this clone: Its antigen specificity is not known. No base quality information exists; no much larger clone differs at one position.

The sequence derives from an adult who received the AZD1222 COVID-19 vaccine. The material was peripheral blood, obtained 28 days after the second AZD1222 dose.

The DNA sequence is TGTGCCAGCAGCAAATGGGACAGGGCAGCTCAGCCCCAGCATTTT. It codes for CASSKWDRAAQPQHF. This receptor chain uses TRBV5-6 and TRBJ1-5; TRBD1 matches 9 bases in the middle. The CDR3 covers 15 residues, taking in both the cysteine and the phenylalanine. Only CDR3 DNA remains: 45 bases, in frame from the first base. The CDR1 and CDR2 encoded by the germline V gene are SGHDT and YYEEEE. The V end gives up 4 bases and the J end 6 bases, leaving 8 bases in the junction not matched to a gene.